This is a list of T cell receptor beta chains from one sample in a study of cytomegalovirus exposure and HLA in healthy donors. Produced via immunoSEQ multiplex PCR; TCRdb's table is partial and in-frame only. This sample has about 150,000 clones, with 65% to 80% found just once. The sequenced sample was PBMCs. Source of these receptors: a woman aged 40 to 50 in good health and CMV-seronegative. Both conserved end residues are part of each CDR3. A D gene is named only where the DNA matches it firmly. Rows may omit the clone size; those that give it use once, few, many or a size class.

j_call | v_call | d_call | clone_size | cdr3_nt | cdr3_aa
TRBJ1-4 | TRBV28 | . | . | TGTGCCAGCAGTTTCCCCGTAGGGGCAACTAATGAAAAACTGTTTTTT | CASSFPVGATNEKLFF
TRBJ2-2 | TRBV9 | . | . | TGTGCCAGCAGCGTAGCGAGTGCCGCGAACACCGGGGAGCTGTTTTTT | CASSVASAANTGELFF
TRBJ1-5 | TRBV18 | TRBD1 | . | TGTGCCAGCTCGTCCAGGGGGGACCAGCCCCAGCATTTT | CASSSRGDQPQHF
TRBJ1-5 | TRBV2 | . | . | TGTGCCAGCACGGGGGGATCCGTACAGCCCCAGCATTTT | CASTGGSVQPQHF
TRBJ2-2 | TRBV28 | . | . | TGTGCCAGCGTCTTAGCGCCCGGGTGGAACACCGGGGAGCTGTTTTTT | CASVLAPGWNTGELFF
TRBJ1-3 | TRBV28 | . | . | TGTGCCAGCAGTCTACAGGGAACTTTCCCCAACACCATATATTTT | CASSLQGTFPNTIYF
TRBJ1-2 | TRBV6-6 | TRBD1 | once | TGTGCCAGCAGTACCGGGGACAGGGCGGACGGCTACACCTTC | CASSTGDRADGYTF
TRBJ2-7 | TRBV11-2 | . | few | TGTGCCAGCAGCTTCCAGGGGAACTCCTACGAGCAGTACTTC | CASSFQGNSYEQYF
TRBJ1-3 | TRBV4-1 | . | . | TGCGCCAGCAGCCAAGATTTCGCACGAGCCCCGGGAAACACCATATATTTT | CASSQDFARAPGNTIYF
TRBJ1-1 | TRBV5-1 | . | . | TGCGCCAGCAGCTTAGCAGGGTCCACTGAAGCTTTCTTT | CASSLAGSTEAFF
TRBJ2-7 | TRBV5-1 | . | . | TGCGCCAGCAGCTTGGAGGACAGTCTCTACGAGCAGTACTTC | CASSLEDSLYEQYF
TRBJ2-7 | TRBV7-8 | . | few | TGTGCCAGCAGCCCCCACGGGGGGCTGGGGGAGCAGTACTTC | CASSPHGGLGEQYF
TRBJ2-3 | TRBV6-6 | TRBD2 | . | TGTGCCAGCAGTTCAGGACTAGCGGGGCACACAGATACGCAGTATTTT | CASSSGLAGHTDTQYF
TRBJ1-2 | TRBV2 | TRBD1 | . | TGTGCCAGCAGCAAGACAGGGTACGATGGCTACACCTTC | CASSKTGYDGYTF
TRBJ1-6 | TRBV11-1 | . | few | TGTGCCAGCCTCCCCTATAATTCACCCCTCCACTTT | CASLPYNSPLHF
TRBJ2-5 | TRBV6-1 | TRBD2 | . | TGTGCCAGCAGTCGTGCACGGGGGGGCACAGAGACCCAGTACTTC | CASSRARGGTETQYF
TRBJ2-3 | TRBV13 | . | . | TGTGCCAGCAGCTTACAGGTAGATACGCAGTATTTT | CASSLQVDTQYF
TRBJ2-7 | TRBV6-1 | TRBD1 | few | TGTGCCAGCAGTGTTTACATCCGGGACAGGGGCCCTCAGAGGTCCTACGAGCAGTACTTC | CASSVYIRDRGPQRSYEQYF
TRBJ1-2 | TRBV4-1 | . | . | TGCGCCAGCAGCCAAGGCTCCCAGGGAAGGGCTAACTATGGCTACACCTTC | CASSQGSQGRANYGYTF
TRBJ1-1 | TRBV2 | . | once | TGTGCCAGCAGTGCGGAAAGGGGGACTGAAGCTTTCTTT | CASSAERGTEAFF
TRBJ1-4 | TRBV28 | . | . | TGTGCCAGCAGGCCCGCAGCCGGGGCGGGGGATGAAAAACTGTTTTTT | CASRPAAGAGDEKLFF
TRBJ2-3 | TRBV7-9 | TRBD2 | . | TGTGCCAGCAGCTCTCCGGGACTAGCGGGAGGAACGGCAGATACGCAGTATTTT | CASSSPGLAGGTADTQYF
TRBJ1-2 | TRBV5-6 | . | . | TGTGCCAGCAGCTTCGGACAGAACTATGGCTACACCTTC | CASSFGQNYGYTF
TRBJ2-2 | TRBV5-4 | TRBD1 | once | TGTGCCAGCAGCCTGGGACAGGGGAACACCGGGGAGCTGTTTTTT | CASSLGQGNTGELFF
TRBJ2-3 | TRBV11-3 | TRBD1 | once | TGTGCCAGCAGCCCATCACCAGACAGGGTGGCCACAGATACGCAGTATTTT | CASSPSPDRVATDTQYF
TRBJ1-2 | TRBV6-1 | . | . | TGTGCCAGCAGTGCTCCGGGTATCCCGGCTAACTATGGCTACACCTTC | CASSAPGIPANYGYTF
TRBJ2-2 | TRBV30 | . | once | TGTGCCTGGAGCGCGCAGGGAATGGGTACCGGGGAGCTGTTTTTT | CAWSAQGMGTGELFF
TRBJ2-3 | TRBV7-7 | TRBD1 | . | TGTGCTAGCAGCCCCCGGACAGGGGGCAGAGATACGCAGTATTTT | CASSPRTGGRDTQYF
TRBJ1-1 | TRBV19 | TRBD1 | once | TGTGCCAGTAGTATACCGGGACAGGGTAACACTGAAGCTTTCTTT | CASSIPGQGNTEAFF
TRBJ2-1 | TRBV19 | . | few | TGTGCCAGTAGTCCCGCGCGTTACAATGAGCAGTTCTTC | CASSPARYNEQFF
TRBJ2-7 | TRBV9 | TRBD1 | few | TGTGCCAGCAGCGCGGGTTTGGGACAGGGCTCCTACGAGCAGTACTTC | CASSAGLGQGSYEQYF
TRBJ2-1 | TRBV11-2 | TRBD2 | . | TGTGCCAGCAGCTTAGATTGGGGAGGGGACAATGAGCAGTTCTTC | CASSLDWGGDNEQFF
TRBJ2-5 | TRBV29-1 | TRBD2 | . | TGCAGCGTTTTCAAAAGACTAGCGGGGATCGGAGAGACCCAGTACTTC | CSVFKRLAGIGETQYF
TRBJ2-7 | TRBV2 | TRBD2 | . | TGTGCCAGCAGTGAAGAAGCGGGACTAGCGGGAGGGATAGGATGGTCCTACGAGCAGTACTTC | CASSEEAGLAGGIGWSYEQYF
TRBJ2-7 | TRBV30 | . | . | TGTGCCTGGAGCCTCACAGTGGACGAGCAGTACTTC | CAWSLTVDEQYF
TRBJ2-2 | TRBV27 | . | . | TGTGCCAGCAGTCCCCCCGCGGGCGGATGGGGGGAGCTGTTTTTT | CASSPPAGGWGELFF
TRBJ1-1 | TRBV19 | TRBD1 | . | TGTGCCAGTCGTACATATGGGACAGGGAACACTGAAGCTTTCTTT | CASRTYGTGNTEAFF
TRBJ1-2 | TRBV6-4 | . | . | TGTGCCAGCAGTGACTCTGGACAAGATAGGGCGTTACGGTACACCTTC | CASSDSGQDRALRYTF
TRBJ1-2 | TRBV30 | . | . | TGTGCCTGGGCCCCGAGTATCTATGGCTACACCTTC | CAWAPSIYGYTF
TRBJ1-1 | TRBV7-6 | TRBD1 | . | TGTGCCAGCAGCCGACAGGGAAACACTGAAGCTTTCTTT | CASSRQGNTEAFF
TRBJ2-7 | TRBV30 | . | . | TGTGCCCAAGGGAGAACGGCCTGGGGAAACGAGCAGTACTTC | CAQGRTAWGNEQYF
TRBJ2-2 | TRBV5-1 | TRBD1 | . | TGCGCCACCCGAGAGGGGGCGGCGAACACCGGGGAGCTGTTTTTT | CATREGAANTGELFF
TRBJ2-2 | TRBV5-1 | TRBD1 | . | TGCGCCAGCAGCTTGGACAGGGGGAAGCTGTTTTTT | CASSLDRGKLFF
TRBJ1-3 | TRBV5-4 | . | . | TGTGCCAGCAGCTTGGGCGGCAGCAGCTCTGGAAACACCATATATTTT | CASSLGGSSSGNTIYF